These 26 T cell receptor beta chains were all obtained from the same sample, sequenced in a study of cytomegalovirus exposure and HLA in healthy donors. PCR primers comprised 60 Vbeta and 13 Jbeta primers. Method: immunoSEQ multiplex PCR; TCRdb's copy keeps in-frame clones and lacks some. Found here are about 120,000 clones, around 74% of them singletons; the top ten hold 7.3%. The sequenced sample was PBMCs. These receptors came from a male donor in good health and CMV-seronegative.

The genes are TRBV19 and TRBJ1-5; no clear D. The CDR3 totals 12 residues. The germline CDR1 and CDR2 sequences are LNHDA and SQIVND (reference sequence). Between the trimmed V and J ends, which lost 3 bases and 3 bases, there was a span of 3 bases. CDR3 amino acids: CASSINNQPQHF. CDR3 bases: TGTGCCAGTAGTATCAACAATCAGCCCCAGCATTTT.

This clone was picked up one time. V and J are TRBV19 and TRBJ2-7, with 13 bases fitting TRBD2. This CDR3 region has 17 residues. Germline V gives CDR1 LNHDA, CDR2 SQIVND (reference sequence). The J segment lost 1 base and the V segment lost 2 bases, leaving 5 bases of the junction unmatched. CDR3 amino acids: CASSISRLAGGSYEQYF. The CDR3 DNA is TGTGCCAGTAGTATATCCCGACTAGCGGGAGGTTCCTACGAGCAGTACTTC.

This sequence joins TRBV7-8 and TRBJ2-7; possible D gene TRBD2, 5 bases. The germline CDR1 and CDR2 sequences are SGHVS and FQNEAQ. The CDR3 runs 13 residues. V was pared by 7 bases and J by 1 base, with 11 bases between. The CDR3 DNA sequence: TGTGCCAGCATCGGGGTAGCATCCTACGAGCAGTACTTC. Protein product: CASIGVASYEQYF.

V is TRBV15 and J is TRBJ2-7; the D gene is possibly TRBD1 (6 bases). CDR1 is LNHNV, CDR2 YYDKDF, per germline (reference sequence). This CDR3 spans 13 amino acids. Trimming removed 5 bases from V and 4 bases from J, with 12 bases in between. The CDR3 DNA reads TGTGCCACCAGCCTGGGCAGGGGATACGAGCAGTACTTC. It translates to CATSLGRGYEQYF. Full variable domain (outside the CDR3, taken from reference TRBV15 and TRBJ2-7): DAMVIQNPRYQVTQFGKPVTLSCSQTLNHNVMYWYQQKSSQAPKLLFHYYDKDFNNEADTPDNFQSRRPNTSFCFLDIRSPGLGDTAMYLCATSLGRGYEQYFGPGTRLTVT.

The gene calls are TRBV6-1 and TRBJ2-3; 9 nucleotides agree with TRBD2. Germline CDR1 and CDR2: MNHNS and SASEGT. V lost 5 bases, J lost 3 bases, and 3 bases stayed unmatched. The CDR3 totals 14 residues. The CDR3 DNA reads TGTGCCAGCAGTACTAGCGGGCCTACAGATACGCAGTATTTT. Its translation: CASSTSGPTDTQYF.

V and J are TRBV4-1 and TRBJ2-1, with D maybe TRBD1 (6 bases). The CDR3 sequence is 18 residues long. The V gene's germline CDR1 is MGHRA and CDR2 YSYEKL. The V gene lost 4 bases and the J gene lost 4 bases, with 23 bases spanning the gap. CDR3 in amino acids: CASSPLLGAGGTYNEQFF. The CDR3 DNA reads TGCGCCAGCAGCCCGCTACTTGGTGCTGGGGGCACTTACAATGAGCAGTTCTTC.

Written as DNA, the CDR3 is TGTGCCAGCAGCGTAGGAGGAGAGACCCAGTACTTC. This translates into CASSVGGETQYF. The chain joins TRBV9 to TRBJ2-5; D gene unclear. Germline V gene lookup returns CDR1 SGDLS and CDR2 YYNGEE. Trimming took off 0 bases at V and 4 bases at J, with 4 bases between the two ends. The CDR3 length is 12 residues. Full variable domain (rest looked up from reference TRBV9 and TRBJ2-5): DSGVTQTPKHLITATGQRVTLRCSPRSGDLSVYWYQQSLDQGLQFLIQYYNGEERAKGNILERFSAQQFPDLHSELNLSSLELGDSALYFCASSVGGETQYFGPGTRLLVL.

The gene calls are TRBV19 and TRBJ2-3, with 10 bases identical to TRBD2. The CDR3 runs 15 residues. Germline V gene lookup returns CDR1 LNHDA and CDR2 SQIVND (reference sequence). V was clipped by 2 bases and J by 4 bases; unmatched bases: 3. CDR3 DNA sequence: TGTGCCAGTAGTATACCTAGCGGGGGTGCAGATACGCAGTATTTT. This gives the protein CASSIPSGGADTQYF.

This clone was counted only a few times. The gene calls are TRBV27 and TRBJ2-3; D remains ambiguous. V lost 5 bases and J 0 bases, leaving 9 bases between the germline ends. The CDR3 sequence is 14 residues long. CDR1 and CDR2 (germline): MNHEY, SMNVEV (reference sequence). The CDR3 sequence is CASSLRGSTDTQYF. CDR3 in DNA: TGTGCCAGCAGTCTTAGAGGTAGCACAGATACGCAGTATTTT.

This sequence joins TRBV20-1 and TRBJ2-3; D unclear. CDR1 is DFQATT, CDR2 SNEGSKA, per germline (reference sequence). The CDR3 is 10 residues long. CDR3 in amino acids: CSGESDTQYF. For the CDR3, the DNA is TGCAGCGGAGAGTCAGATACGCAGTATTTT.

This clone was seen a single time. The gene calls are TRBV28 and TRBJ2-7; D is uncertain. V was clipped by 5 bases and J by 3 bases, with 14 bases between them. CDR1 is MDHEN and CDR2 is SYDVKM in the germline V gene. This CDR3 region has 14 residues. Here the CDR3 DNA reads TGTGCCAGCAGTAAGCATGGGCTGGGCTACGAGCAGTACTTC. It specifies CASSKHGLGYEQYF.

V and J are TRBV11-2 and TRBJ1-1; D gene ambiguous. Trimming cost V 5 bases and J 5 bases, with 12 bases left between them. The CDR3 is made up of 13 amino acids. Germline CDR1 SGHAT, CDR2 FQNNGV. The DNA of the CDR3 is TGTGCCAGCAGCCTGTGGGAGGAGACTGAAGCTTTCTTT. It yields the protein CASSLWEETEAFF.

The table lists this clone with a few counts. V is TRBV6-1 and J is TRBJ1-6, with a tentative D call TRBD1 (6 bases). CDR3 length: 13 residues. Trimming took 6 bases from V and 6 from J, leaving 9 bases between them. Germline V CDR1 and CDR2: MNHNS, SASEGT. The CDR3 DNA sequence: TGTGCCAGCAGGGGGGCGATTAATTCACCCCTCCACTTT. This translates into CASRGAINSPLHF.

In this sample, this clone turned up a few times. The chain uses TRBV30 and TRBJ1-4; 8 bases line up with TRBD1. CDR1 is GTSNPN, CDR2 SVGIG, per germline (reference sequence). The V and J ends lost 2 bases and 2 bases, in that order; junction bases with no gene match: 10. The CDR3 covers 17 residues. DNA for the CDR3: TGTGCCTGGAGTTGGGGAGGGCAGGGGGCGACTAATGAAAAACTGTTTTTT. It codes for CAWSWGGQGATNEKLFF.

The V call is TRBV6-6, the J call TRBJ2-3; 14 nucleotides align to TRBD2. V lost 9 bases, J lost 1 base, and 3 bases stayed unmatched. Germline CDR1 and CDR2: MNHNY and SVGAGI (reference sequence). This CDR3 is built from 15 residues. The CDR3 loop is CASTGLAGGTDTQYF. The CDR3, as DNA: TGTGCCAGTACGGGACTAGCGGGGGGCACAGATACGCAGTATTTT.

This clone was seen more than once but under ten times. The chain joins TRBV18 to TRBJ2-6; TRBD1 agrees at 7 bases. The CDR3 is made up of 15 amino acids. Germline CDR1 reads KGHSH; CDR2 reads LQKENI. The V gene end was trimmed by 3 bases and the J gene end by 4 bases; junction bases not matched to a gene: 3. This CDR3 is CASSPTGEGANVLTF. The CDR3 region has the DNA TGTGCCAGCTCACCTACAGGGGAGGGGGCCAACGTCCTGACTTTC.

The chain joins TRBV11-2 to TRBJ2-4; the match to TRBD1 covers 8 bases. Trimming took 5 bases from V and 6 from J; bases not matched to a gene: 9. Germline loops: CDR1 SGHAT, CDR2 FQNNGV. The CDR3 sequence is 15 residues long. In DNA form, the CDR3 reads TGTGCCAGCAGCCCCAGTCCAGGGGGCGGAAACATTCAGTACTTC. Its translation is CASSPSPGGGNIQYF.

CDR3 loop: CASSYGTGANYGYTF. The CDR3 DNA sequence: TGTGCCAGCAGTTACGGGACAGGGGCTAACTATGGCTACACCTTC. The genes are TRBV6-5 and TRBJ1-2; 10 nucleotides agree with TRBD1. Germline V gives CDR1 MNHEY, CDR2 SVGAGI. The CDR3 loop spans 15 amino acids. Losses at the gene ends were 2 bases for V and 0 bases for J; bases not matched to a gene: 0.

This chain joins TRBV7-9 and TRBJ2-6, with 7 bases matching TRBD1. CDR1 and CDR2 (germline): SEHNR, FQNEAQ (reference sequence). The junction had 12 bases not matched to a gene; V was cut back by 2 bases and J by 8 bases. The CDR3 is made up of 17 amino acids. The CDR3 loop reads CASSLWGTASGPNVLTF. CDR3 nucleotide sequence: TGTGCCAGCAGCTTATGGGGGACAGCCTCCGGGCCCAACGTCCTGACTTTC.

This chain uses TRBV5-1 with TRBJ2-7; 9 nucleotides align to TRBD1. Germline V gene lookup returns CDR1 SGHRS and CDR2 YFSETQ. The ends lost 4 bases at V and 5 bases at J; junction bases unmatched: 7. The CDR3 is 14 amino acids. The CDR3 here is CASSRDREIDEQYF. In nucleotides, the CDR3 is TGCGCCAGCAGCCGGGACAGGGAGATTGACGAGCAGTACTTC.

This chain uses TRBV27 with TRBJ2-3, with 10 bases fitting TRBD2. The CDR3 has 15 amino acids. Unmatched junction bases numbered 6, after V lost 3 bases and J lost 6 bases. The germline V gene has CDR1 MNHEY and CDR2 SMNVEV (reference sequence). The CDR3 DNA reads TGTGCCAGCAGTTTCCTAGCGGGAGAGGTTGATACGCAGTATTTT. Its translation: CASSFLAGEVDTQYF.

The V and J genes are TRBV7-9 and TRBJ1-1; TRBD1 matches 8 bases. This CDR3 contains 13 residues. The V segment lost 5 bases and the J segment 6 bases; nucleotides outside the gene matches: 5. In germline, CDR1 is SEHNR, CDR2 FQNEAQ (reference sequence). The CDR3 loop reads CASSDRGRPEAFF. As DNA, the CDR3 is TGTGCCAGCAGCGACAGGGGCCGGCCTGAAGCTTTCTTT.

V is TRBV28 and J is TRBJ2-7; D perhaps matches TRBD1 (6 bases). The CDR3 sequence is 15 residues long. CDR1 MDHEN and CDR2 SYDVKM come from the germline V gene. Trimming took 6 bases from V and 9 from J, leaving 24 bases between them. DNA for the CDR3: TGTGCCAGCAGCCCGTTAGGGACATCTTTTATGGGGCAGTACTTC. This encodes CASSPLGTSFMGQYF.

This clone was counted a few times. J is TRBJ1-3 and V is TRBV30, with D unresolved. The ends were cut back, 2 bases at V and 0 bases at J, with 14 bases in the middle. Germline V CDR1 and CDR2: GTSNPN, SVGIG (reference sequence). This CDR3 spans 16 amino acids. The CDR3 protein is CAWSFPITSSGNTIYF. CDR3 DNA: TGTGCCTGGAGTTTCCCAATCACTAGCTCTGGAAACACCATATATTTT.

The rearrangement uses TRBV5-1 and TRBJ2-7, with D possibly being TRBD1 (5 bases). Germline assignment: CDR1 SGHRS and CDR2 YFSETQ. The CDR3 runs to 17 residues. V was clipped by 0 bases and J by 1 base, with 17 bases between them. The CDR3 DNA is TGCGCCAGCAGCTTGGGGATCCGACAGTATACTTCCTACGAGCAGTACTTC. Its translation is CASSLGIRQYTSYEQYF.

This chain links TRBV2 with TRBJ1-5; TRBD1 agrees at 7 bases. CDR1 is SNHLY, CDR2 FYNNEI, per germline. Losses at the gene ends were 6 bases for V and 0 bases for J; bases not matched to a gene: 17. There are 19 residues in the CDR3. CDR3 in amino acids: CASSLPRTGASSSNQPQHF. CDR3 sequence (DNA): TGTGCCAGCAGCTTGCCTAGGACAGGAGCTTCGAGTAGCAATCAGCCCCAGCATTTT.